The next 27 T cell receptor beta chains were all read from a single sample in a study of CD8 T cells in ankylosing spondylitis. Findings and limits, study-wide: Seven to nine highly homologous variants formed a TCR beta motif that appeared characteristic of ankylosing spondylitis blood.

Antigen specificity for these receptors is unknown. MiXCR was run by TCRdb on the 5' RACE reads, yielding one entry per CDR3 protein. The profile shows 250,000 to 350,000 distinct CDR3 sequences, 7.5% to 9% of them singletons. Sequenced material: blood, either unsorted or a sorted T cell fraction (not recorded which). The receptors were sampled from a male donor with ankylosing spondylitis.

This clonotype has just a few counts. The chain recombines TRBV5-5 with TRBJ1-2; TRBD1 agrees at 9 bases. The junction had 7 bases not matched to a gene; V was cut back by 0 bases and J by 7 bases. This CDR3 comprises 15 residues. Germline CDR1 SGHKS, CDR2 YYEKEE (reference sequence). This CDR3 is CASSLVFGTGSGYTF. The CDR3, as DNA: TGTGCCAGCAGCTTGGTCTTCGGGACAGGGTCTGGCTACACCTTC. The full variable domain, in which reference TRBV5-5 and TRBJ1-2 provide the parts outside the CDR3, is DAGVTQSPTHLIKTRGQQVTLRCSPISGHKSVSWYQQVLGQGPQFIFQYYEKEERGRGNFPDRFSARQFPNYSSELNVNALLLGDSALYLCASSLVFGTGSGYTFGSGTRLTVV.

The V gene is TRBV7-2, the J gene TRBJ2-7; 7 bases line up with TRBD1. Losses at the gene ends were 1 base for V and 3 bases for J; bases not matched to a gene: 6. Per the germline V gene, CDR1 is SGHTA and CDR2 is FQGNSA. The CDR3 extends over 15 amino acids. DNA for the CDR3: TGTGCCAGCAGCTTAGGGGCAGGGGGTAACTACGAGCAGTACTTC. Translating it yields CASSLGAGGNYEQYF.

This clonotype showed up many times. The CDR3 DNA sequence: TGCAGCGTTGCTGGGACTAGCGGATCCTACGAGCAGTACTTC. Its protein product is CSVAGTSGSYEQYF. The rearrangement joins TRBV29-1 to TRBJ2-7; TRBD2 matches at 11 bases. CDR3 length: 14 amino acids. V lost 4 bases, J lost 1 base, and 3 bases stayed unmatched. Germline V gene data show CDR1 as SQVTM and CDR2 as ANQGSEA.

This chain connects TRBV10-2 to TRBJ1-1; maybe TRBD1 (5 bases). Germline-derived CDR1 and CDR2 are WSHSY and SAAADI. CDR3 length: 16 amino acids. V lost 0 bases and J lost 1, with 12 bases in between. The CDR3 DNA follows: TGCGCCAGCAGTGAGTCGATTGGGGGGGGGAACACTGAAGCTTTCTTT. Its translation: CASSESIGGGNTEAFF.

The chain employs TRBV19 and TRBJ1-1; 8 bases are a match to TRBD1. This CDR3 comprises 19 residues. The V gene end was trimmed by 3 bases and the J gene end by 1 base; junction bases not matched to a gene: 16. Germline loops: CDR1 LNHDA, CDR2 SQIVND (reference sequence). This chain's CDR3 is CASSIGGSRGPRPNTEAFF. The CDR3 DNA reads TGTGCCAGTAGTATTGGTGGTTCCAGGGGGCCCCGTCCGAACACTGAAGCTTTCTTT.

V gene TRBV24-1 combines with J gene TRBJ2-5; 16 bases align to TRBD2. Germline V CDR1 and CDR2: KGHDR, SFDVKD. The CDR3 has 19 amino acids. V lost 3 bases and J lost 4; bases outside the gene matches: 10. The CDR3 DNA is TGTGCCACCAGTGATCATAGGGGACTAGCGGGAGGGTTCGGAGAGACCCAGTACTTC. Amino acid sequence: CATSDHRGLAGGFGETQYF.

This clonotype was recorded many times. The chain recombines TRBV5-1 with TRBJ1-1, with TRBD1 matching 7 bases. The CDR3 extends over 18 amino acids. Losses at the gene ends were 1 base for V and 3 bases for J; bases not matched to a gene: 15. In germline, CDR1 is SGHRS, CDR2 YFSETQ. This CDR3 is CASSLSSNPGQRDTEAFF. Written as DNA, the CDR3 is TGCGCCAGCAGCTTGTCATCAAACCCGGGACAGAGGGACACTGAAGCTTTCTTT.

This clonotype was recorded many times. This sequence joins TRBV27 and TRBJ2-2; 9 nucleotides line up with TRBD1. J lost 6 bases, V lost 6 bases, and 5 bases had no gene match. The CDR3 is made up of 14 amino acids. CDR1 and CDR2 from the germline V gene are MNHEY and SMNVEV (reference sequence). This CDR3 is CASRNRGLAGELFF. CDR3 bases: TGTGCCAGCAGAAACAGGGGGCTCGCCGGGGAGCTGTTTTTT.

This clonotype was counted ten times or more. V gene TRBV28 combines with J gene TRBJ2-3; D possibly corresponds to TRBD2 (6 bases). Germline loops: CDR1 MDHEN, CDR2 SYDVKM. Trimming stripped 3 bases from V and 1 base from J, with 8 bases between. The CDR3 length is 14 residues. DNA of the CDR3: TGTGCCAGCAGTTTTGTAGCGGGCACAGATACGCAGTATTTT. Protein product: CASSFVAGTDTQYF.

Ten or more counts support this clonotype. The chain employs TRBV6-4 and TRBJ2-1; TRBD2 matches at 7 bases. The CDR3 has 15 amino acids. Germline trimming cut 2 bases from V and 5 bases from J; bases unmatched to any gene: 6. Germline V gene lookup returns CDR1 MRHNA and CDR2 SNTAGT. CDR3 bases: TGTGCCAGCAGTGACGTCGGCGGGAGCCACAATGAGCAGTTCTTC. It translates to CASSDVGGSHNEQFF.

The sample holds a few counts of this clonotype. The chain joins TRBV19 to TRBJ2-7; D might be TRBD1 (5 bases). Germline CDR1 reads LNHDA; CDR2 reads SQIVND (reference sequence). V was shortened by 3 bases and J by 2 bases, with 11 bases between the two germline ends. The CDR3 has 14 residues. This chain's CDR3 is CASSISAGPYEQYF. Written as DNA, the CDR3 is TGTGCCAGTAGTATCTCCGCAGGGCCCTACGAGCAGTACTTC.

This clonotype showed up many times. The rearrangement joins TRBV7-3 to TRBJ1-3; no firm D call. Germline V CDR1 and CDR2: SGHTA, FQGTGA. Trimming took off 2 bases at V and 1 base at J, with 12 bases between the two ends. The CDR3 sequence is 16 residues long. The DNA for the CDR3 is TGTGCCAGCAGCTTAGATGGCCCTGGATCTGGAAACACCATATATTTT. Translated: CASSLDGPGSGNTIYF.

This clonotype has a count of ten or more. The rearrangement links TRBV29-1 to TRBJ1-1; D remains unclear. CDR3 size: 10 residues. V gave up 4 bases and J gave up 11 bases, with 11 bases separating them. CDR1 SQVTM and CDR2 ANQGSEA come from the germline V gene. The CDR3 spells CSVVSDRAFF. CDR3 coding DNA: TGCAGCGTTGTATCGGATAGGGCTTTCTTT.

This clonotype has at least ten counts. The CDR3 protein is CASRQGRNTEAFF. DNA of the CDR3: TGTGCCAGCAGACAGGGTAGGAACACTGAAGCTTTCTTT. The rearrangement uses TRBV13 and TRBJ1-1; tentative D call: TRBD1 (6 bases). Germline V gene lookup returns CDR1 PRHDT and CDR2 FYEKMQ (reference sequence). V was trimmed by 6 bases and J by 1 base, leaving 9 bases between them. There are 13 residues in the CDR3. Variable domain in full (rest from reference TRBV13 and TRBJ1-1): AAGVIQSPRHLIKEKRETATLKCYPIPRHDTVYWYQQGPGQDPQFLISFYEKMQSDKGSIPDRFSAQQFSDYHSELNMSSLELGDSALYFCASRQGRNTEAFFGQGTRLTVV.

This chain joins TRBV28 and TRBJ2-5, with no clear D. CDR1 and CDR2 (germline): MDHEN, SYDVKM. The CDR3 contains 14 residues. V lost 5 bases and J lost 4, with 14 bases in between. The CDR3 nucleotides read TGTGCCAGCAGTGGACCAGCTTCCCTAGAGACCCAGTACTTC. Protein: CASSGPASLETQYF.

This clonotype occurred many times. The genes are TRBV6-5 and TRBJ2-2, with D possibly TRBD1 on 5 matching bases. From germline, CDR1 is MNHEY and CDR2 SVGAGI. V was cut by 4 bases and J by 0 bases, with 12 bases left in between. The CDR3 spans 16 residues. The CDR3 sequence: CASSSRWGANTGELFF. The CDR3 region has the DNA TGTGCCAGCAGTTCCCGGTGGGGCGCGAACACCGGGGAGCTGTTTTTT.

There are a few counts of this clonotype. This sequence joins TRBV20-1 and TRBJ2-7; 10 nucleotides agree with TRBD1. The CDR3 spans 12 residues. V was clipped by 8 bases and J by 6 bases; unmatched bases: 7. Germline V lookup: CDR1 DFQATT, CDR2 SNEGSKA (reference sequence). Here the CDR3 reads CSWSWTGGEQYF. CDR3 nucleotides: TGCAGTTGGTCTTGGACAGGGGGCGAGCAGTACTTC.

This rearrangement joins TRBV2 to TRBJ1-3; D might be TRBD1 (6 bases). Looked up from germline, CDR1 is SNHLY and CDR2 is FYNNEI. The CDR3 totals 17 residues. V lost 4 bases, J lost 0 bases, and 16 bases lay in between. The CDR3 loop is CASSATPTGRSGNTIYF. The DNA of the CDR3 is TGTGCCAGCAGTGCGACTCCGACAGGACGCTCTGGAAACACCATATATTTT.

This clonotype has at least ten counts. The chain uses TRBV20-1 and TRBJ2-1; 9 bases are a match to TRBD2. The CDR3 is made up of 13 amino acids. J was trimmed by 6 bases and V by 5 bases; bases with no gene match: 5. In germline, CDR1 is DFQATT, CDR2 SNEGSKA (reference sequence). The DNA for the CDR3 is TGCAGTGCTCCCAGGCGGGAGGGCAATGAGCAGTTCTTC. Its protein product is CSAPRREGNEQFF.

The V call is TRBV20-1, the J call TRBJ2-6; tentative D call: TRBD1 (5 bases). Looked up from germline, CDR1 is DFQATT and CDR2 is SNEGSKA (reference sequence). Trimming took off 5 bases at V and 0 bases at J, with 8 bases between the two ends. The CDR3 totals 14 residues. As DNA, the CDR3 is TGCAGTGCTCTAACAGGCTCTGGGGCCAACGTCCTGACTTTC. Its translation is CSALTGSGANVLTF.

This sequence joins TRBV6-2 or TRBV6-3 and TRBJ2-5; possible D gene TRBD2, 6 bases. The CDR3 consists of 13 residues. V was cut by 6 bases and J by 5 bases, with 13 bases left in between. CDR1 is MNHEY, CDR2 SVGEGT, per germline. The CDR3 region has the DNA TGTGCCAGCAGGCCGACTAGTCTGGAGACCCAGTACTTC. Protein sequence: CASRPTSLETQYF.

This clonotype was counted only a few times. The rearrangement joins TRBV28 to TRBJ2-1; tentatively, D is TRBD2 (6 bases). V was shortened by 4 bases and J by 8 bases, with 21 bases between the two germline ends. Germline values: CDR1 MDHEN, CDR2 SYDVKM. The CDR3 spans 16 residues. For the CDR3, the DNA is TGTGCCAGCAGTTCCGTGAGTGGGAGGTTTTTGGATGAGCAGTTCTTC. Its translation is CASSSVSGRFLDEQFF.

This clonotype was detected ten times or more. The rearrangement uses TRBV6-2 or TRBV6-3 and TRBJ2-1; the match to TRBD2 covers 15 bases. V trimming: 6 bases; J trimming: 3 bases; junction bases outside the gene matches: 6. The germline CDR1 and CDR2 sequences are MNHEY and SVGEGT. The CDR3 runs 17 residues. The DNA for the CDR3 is TGTGCCAGCAGACCGGGACTAGCGGGAGGACGCTACAATGAGCAGTTCTTC. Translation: CASRPGLAGGRYNEQFF.

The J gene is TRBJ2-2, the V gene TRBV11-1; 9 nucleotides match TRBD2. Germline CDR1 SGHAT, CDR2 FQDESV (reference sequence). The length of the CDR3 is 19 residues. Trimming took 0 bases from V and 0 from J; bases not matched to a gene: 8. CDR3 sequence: CASSLATGLATANTGELFF. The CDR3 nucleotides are TGTGCCAGCAGCTTAGCTACGGGACTAGCAACCGCGAACACCGGGGAGCTGTTTTTT.

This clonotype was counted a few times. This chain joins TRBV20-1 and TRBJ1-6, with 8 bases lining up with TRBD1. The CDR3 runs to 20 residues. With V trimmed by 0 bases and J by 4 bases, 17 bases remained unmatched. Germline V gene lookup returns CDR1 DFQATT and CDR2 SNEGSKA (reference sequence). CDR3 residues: CSARDEQPQAGQVYNSPLHF. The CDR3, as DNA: TGCAGTGCTAGAGATGAACAACCACAAGCGGGACAGGTTTATAATTCACCCCTCCACTTT.

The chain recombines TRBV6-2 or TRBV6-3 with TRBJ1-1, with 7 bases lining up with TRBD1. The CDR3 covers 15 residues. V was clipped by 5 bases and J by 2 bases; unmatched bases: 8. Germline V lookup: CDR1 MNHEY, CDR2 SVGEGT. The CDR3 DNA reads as TGTGCCAGCAGTCCCCCGCGACAGGGTAACACTGAAGCTTTCTTT. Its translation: CASSPPRQGNTEAFF.

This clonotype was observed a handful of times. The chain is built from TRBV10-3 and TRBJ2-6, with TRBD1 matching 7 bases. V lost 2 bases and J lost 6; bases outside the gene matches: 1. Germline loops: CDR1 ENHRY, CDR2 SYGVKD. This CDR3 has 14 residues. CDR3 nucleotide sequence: TGTGCCATCAGTGAGGACAGGGCGGCCAACGTCCTGACTTTC. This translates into CAISEDRAANVLTF.